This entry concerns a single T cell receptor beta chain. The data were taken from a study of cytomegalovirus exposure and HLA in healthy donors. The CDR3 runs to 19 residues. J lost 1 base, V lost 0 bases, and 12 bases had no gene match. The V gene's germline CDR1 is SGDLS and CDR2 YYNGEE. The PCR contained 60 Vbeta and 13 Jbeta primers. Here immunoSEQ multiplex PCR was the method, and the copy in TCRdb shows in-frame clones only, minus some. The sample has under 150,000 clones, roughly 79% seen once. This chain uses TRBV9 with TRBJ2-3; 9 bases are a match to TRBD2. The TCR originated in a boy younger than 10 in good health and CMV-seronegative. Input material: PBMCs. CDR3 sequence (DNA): TGTGCCAGCAGCGTAGGCGGAGGGGGTAGCGGGAGTGGCACAGATACGCAGTATTTT. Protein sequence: CASSVGGGGSGSGTDTQYF.